This TCR beta chain was sequenced in a study of control samples from healthy donors and cancer patients. Sequencing was performed with immunoSEQ multiplex PCR; in TCRdb, only in-frame clones are kept and a portion is missing. The sample lists 95,000 to 130,000 clones; nearly 95% were seen once. The CDR3 has 15 residues. In germline, CDR1 is MNHEY, CDR2 SMNVEV (reference sequence). V shed 5 bases and J 2 bases; nucleotides not matched to a gene: 8. J is TRBJ2-7 and V is TRBV27, with 8 bases fitting TRBD1. What was sequenced was blood. This TCR came from a man between 25 and 39 years old in good health. CDR3 loop: CASSPGTGKPYEQYF. The CDR3 region has the DNA TGTGCCAGCAGTCCAGGGACAGGAAAACCCTACGAGCAGTACTTC.